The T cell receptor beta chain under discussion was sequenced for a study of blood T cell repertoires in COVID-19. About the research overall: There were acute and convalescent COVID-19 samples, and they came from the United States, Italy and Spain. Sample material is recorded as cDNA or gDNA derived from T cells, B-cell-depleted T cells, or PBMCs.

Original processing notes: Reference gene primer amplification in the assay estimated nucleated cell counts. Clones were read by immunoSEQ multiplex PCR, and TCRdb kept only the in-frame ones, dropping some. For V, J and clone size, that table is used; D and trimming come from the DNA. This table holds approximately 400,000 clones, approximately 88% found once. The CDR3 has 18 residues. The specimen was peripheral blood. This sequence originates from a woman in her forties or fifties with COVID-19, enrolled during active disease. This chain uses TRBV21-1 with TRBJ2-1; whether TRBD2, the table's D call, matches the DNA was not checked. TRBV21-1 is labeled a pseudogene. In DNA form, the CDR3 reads TGTGCCAGCAGCACAGGGACTAGCGGGGGACCTAACGGAAATGAGCAGTTCTTC. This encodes CASSTGTSGGPNGNEQFF.